This record covers a single TCR beta chain. Its antigen is not identified. From germline, CDR1 is SGHDN and CDR2 FVKESK. This CDR3 has 13 residues. Trimming stripped 7 bases from V and 6 bases from J, with 12 bases between. This entry is derived from a study of read filtering for tumor transcriptome and immune sequencing. Study information: Whole-transcriptome libraries were prepared after DNase treatment. Study-wide results and limits: In IR-seq, single-read clonotypes were about 80% of clonotypes but 3.5% to 4% of reads.

At the time of active disease, bone marrow was collected from every patient. Molecular barcoded adaptors covering alpha/delta and beta/gamma chains were used on approximately 440 ng RNA. From the reads, TCRdb called clonotypes with MiXCR, one entry per CDR3 protein. The sample holds 35,000 to 40,000 distinct CDR3 sequences, roughly 15% seen once. The origin of this receptor is a donor at least 40 years old with multiple myeloma. The chain couples TRBV14 to TRBJ2-2; D remains unclear. Sequenced material: a population of CD138-negative cells sorted from bone marrow. CDR3 in DNA: TGTGCCAGCAAAGGCAACGCAGCCGGGGAGCTGTTTTTT. Its protein is CASKGNAAGELFF.